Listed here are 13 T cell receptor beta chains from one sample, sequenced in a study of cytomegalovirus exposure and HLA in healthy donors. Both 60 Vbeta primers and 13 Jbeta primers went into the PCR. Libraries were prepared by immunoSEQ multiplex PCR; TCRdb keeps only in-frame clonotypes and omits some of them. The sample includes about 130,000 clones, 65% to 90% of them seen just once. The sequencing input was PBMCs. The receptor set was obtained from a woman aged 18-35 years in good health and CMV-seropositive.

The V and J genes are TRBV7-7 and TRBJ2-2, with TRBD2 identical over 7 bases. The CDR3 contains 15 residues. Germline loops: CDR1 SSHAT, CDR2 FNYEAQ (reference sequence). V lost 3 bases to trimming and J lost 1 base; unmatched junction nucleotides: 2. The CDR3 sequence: CASSFRGGNTGELFF. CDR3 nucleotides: TGTGCCAGCAGCTTCCGCGGGGGGAACACCGGGGAGCTGTTTTTT.

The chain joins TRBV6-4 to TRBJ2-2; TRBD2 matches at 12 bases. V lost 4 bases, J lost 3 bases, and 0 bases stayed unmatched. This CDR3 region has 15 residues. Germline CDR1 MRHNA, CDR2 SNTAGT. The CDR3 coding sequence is TGTGCCAGCAGTGCTAGCGGGGGGGACACCGGGGAGCTGTTTTTT. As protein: CASSASGGDTGELFF.

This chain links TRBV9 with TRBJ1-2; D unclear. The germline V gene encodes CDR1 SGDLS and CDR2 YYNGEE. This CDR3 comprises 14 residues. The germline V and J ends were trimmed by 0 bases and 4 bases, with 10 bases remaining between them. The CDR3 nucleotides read TGTGCCAGCAGCGTAGCTGAGGCAACCTATGGCTACACCTTC. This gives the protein CASSVAEATYGYTF.

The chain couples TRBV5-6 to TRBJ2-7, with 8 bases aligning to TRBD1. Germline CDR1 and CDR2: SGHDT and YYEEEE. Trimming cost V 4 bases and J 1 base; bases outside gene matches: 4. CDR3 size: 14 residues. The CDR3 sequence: CASSTRQGSYEQYF. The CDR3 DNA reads TGTGCCAGCAGCACTCGACAGGGGTCCTACGAGCAGTACTTC.

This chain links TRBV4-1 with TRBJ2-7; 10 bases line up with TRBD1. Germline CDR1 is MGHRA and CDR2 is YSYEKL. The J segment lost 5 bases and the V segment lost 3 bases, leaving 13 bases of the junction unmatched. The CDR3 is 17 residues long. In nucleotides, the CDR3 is TGCGCCAGCAGCCACGCCATCCGGGGACAGGGGCCCAACGAGCAGTACTTC. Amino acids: CASSHAIRGQGPNEQYF.

DNA for the CDR3: TGTGCCAGTAGTATCGGGACAGGGGGTTCACCCCTCCACTTT. It yields the protein CASSIGTGGSPLHF. The chain has TRBV19 and TRBJ1-6; 11 nucleotides line up with TRBD1. The CDR3 sequence is 14 residues long. The germline V gene has CDR1 LNHDA and CDR2 SQIVND (reference sequence). J gave up 9 bases and V 3 bases, and 1 base lay outside the gene matches. Drawing the rest from reference TRBV19 and TRBJ1-6, the complete variable domain is DGGITQSPKYLFRKEGQNVTLSCEQNLNHDAMYWYRQDPGQGLRLIYYSQIVNDFQKGDIAEGYSVSREKKESFPLTVTSAQKNPTAFYLCASSIGTGGSPLHFGNGTRLTVT.

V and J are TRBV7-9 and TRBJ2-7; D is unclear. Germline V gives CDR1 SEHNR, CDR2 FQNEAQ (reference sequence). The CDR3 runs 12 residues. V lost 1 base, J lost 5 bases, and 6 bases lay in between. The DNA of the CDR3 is TGTGCCAGCAGCTTAGGCACAGACGAGCAGTACTTC. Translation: CASSLGTDEQYF.

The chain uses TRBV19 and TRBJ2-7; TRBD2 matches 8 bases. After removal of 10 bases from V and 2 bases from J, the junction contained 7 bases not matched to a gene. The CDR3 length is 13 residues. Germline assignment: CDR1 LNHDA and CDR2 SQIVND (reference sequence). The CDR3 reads CATGLAGPYEQYF. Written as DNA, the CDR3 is TGTGCCACCGGACTAGCTGGCCCCTACGAGCAGTACTTC.

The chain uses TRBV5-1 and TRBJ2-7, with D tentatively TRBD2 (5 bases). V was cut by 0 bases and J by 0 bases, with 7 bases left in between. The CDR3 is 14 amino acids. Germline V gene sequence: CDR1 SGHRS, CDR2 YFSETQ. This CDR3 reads CASSLVTSSYEQYF. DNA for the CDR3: TGCGCCAGCAGCTTGGTCACTAGCTCCTACGAGCAGTACTTC.

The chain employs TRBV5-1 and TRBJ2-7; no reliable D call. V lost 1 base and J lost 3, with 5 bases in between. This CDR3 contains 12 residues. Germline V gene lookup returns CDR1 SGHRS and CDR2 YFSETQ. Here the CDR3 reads CASSLNSYEQYF. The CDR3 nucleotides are TGCGCCAGCAGCTTGAACAGCTACGAGCAGTACTTC.

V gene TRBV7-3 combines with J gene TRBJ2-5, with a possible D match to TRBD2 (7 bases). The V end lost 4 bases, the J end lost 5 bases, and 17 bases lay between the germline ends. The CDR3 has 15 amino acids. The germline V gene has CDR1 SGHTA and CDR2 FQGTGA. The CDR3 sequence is CASSSNGGPGETQYF. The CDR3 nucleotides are TGTGCCAGCAGCTCCAACGGGGGGCCAGGGGAGACCCAGTACTTC.

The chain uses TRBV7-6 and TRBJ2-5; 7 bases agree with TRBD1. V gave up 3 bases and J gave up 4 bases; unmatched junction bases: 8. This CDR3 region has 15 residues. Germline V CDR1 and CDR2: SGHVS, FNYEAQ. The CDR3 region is CASSFLRGQAETQYF. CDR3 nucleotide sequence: TGTGCCAGCAGCTTTTTAAGGGGGCAGGCAGAGACCCAGTACTTC.

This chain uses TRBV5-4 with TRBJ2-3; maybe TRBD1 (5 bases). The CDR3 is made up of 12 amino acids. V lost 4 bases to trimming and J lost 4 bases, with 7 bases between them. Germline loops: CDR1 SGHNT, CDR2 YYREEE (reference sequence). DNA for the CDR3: TGTGCCAGCAGCGGGGCAGCAGATACGCAGTATTTT. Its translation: CASSGAADTQYF.